The present T cell receptor beta chain was sequenced within a study of molecular identifiers for immune sequencing clone quantification (dated by TCRdb to 2016 to 2019). For the study in its entirety: For a replicate experiment, RNA from 20,000 or 100,000 naive CD8 T cells was divided into five aliquots, of which four were sequenced. This methods study used CD8 T cells to benchmark TCR RNA copy counting and molecular-identifier clustering-based TCR repertoire sequencing (MIDCIRS). The study at large found these results: The naive libraries included spiked-in Jurkat TCR RNA (10 copies' worth), and this Jurkat TCR RNA is not part of the donor repertoire. Spiked-in Jurkat TCR RNA equal to a single cell's worth was reported to be detectable even within 1,100,000 naive CD8 T cells. When barcode sub-clustering was not used, chimeric consensus sequences inflated TCR diversity, with chimeras reaching as high as 47%. Identical TCR molecules sharing a barcode could cause highly expanded clone sizes to be underestimated. Around 2.8 recovered TCR RNA copies per cell were obtained by modeling, versus approximately 10 by digital PCR, implying a capture efficiency of 30% to 35%. Clones above 20 RNA copies held over 98% of molecules in CMV-specific effector cells but under 1% in naive cells.

Note on this clonotype: The antigen it recognizes is unknown. Base qualities are not provided; no much larger clone lies one nucleotide away.

Libraries of naive CD8 T cells were built from anywhere between about 18,000 and 1,000,000 sorted cells, with 10%, 30% or 50% of the purified RNA used. On a BD FACSAria II, naive CD8 T cells were FACS-sorted as CD8+CD4-CCR7+CD45RA+ and collected into RLT Plus buffer. To test detection sensitivity, Jurkat RNA equivalent to under 12 TCR copies was spiked into samples of about 19,000-1,000,000 naive CD8 T cells. CD8 T cells were enriched with RosetteSep CD8+ T Cell Enrichment Cocktail and Ficoll-Paque, followed by ACK red cell lysis. The library was produced with PCR. Sequencer: Illumina HiSeq 4000. Bulk TCR libraries were made following a previously described method, with the TCR primers given in Table S5. Purification of total RNA was performed with the Qiagen AllPrep DNA/RNA kit. Before analysis, reads from multiple sequencing runs of the same library were pooled. The study's processing was this. Reads were retained only if their TCR constant sequence matched exactly, and those retained reads were trimmed to 150 nt and grouped according to their 12-nt molecular barcodes. Within each barcode group, reads were sub-clustered at a 15% Levenshtein threshold, and quality-weighted consensus sequences were built per RNA molecule. Non-functional sequences were discarded, and so were lower-count sequences lying one edit away from another sequence. Barcode sub-clusters with fewer than 20% of the maximum read count were removed, based on fitting two negative binomial distributions. The public reads were quality trimmed at Q25 with fastp and then assembled into clones with MiXCR by TCRdb, keeping productive beta chains. Every entry covers one CDR3 protein and lists the most common genes and DNA from its rows. These V and J calls rely on TCRdb rather than the paper's analysis. The sample yields 10,000 or so distinct CDR3 sequences; 15% to 20% were counted once. Of the sample, about 2.1% falls within the top ten clones.

Trimming removed 6 bases from V and 4 bases from J, leaving 18 bases between the germline ends. The cysteine opens and the phenylalanine closes a CDR3 of 15 amino acids. Only the CDR3 portion is preserved as DNA: 45 bases, with reading frame beginning at the first base. For CDR1 and CDR2, the germline V gene lists MGHRA and YSYEKL. The chain is encoded by TRBV4-1 joined to TRBJ2-5; TRBD1 might be the D gene, on 6 matching bases. This TCR was recovered from a human donor in good health. Some libraries in this study had Jurkat cell RNA spiked in. What was sequenced was naive CD8+ T cells from blood, with Jurkat cell RNA spiked in. This specimen's cell subset or site label, interpreted: FACS-sorted CD8+CD4-CCR7+CD45RA+ naive T cells. In nucleotide form, the sequence is TGCGCCAGCAGTCAATTTATAGGGGGAGCAGAGACCCAGTACTTC. It codes for CASSQFIGGAETQYF.